This TCR beta chain was sequenced for a study of CD8+ T cells in alopecia areata (dated by TCRdb to the late 2010s). For the study in its entirety: The treated patients took part in an open-label pilot trial in which moderate-to-severe alopecia areata was treated with oral tofacitinib at 5 to 10 mg twice daily. Patients received tofacitinib for 6 to 18 months and were then followed off drug for 6 months to check for delayed response and recurrence. In treated patients, disease severity was measured using the SALT score, which gives the percentage of scalp surface area affected. In both human patients and the C3H/HeJ mouse model, the study applied high-throughput TCRbeta sequencing to look at T cell clonal expansion in alopecia areata. Human TCRbeta sequencing covered scalp tissue and sorted CD4+ and CD8+ peripheral blood T cells from patchy and totalis/universalis alopecia areata patients and healthy controls. Biopsies were taken from tofacitinib-treated patients at baseline and again at 4 and 24 weeks into treatment, and several of those patients also had a later scalp biopsy. Scalp clonality was compared among normal scalp (n=4), patchy alopecia areata scalp (n=8), and alopecia totalis/universalis scalp (n=8). RNA came from the PAXgene miRNA kit for fixed scalp, the miRNeasy kit for PBMCs, and the RNeasy kit for mouse skin. Amplification of TCRbeta CDR3 regions was done by immunoSEQ multiplex PCR using 35 Vbeta forward primers and 13 Jbeta reverse primers. Overall results and qualifications from the work: During tofacitinib treatment, many expanded lesional clones stuck around in both scalp and blood, and this persistence may partly explain why relapse happens after treatment is stopped. Compared with normal scalp, lesional scalp, particularly in alopecia totalis/universalis, had higher clonality and more expanded CD8+ clones, which suggests antigenic drive. Shared TCR sequences between patients were less evident than in mice, which may be partly attributable to HLA diversity in the patient population. Because the treated cohort was small and had just a single nonresponder, larger studies are needed to establish links between baseline CD8+ expansion and response. Scalp TCR repertoire analysis is complicated because resident alphabeta T cells in normal human skin are also sequenced, whereas mouse skin is dominated by gammadelta T cells. Tofacitinib significantly lowered scalp clonality and the number of expanded CD8+ clones among the top 100 scalp clones.

The protocol used for the library was the immunoSEQ multiplex PCR assay. RNA was extracted from all samples and reverse transcribed into cDNA as template for TCR sequencing. SuperScript III was used to make first-strand cDNA, primed with a 2:1 mix of oligo-dT and random hexamers. Amplification bias was assessed with a synthetic immune receptor repertoire, and residual bias was removed computationally. For the original study's pipeline: Raw reads were preprocessed for error removal, and CDR3 was defined according to IMGT conventions as running from the conserved cysteine to phenylalanine. To get clonality, Shannon entropy was normalized by log2 of the number of productive unique TCRs and the result was subtracted from 1. Whether scalp clones were CD4 or CD8 was inferred by matching scalp TCRbeta sequences against CD4 and CD8 repertoires sorted from blood. The table was pulled from immuneACCESS by TCRdb, which kept in-frame rearrangements only. Such tables lose some clones; where checked, under half of the loss comes from unresolved V genes, and the rest has no known cause. Clone size and V and J calls were adopted from that table, with D and trimming inferred from the DNA. Counted in this sample were more than 140,000 clones; about 85% of them appeared once. The ten largest clones take up approximately 13% of the sample.

The intended sense of this specimen's time point label: 4 weeks on oral tofacitinib. What this sample's treatment or condition label stands for: oral pan-JAK inhibitor, 5-10 mg twice daily. Peripheral blood and lesional scalp punch biopsies were obtained from patients with alopecia areata. PBMCs were isolated by density centrifugation and stained for CD3, CD4 and CD8, after which CD4+ and CD8+ T cells were sorted on a FACSAria. On this clone: This clone's antigen is unknown. Base qualities are not at hand, and no much larger clone is one base apart. Other DNA sequences in the sample encode the same CDR3.

Sequences were derived from CD8+ T cells sorted from blood, sampled at week 4, from a patient treated with tofacitinib. This sequence originates from a human donor with alopecia areata.

At the DNA level, the sequence is TGCAGCGTTGCCGGGGGCTCATACAATGAGCAGTTCTTC. This sequence encodes CSVAGGSYNEQFF. The chain couples TRBV29-1 to TRBJ2-1; the D segment might be TRBD1 or TRBD2, since each matches 6 bases. The CDR3 holds 13 amino acids from the cysteine to the phenylalanine. Just CDR3 DNA is preserved here, 39 bases in frame from base 1. The germline V gene encodes CDR1 SQVTM and CDR2 ANQGSEA. V sheds 4 bases and J sheds 4 bases, leaving 11 bases between their ends.